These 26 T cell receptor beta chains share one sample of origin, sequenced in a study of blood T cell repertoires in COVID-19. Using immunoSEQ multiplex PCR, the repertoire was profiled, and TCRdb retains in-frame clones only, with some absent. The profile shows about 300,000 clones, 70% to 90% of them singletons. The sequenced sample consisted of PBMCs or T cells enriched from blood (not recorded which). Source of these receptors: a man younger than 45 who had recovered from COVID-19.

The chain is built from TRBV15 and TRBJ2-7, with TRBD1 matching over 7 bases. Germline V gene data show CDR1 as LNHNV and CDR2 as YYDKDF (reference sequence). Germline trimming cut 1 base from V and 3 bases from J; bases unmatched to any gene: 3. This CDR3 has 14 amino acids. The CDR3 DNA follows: TGTGCCACCAGCAGAGGTGGGGACAGCTACGAGCAGTACTTC. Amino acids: CATSRGGDSYEQYF.

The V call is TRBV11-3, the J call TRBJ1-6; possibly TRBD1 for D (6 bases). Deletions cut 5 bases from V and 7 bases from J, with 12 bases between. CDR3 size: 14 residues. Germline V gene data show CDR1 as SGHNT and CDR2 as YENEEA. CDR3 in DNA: TGTGCCAGCAGCCCCCAGGGGTTCAATTCACCCCTCCACTTT. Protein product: CASSPQGFNSPLHF.

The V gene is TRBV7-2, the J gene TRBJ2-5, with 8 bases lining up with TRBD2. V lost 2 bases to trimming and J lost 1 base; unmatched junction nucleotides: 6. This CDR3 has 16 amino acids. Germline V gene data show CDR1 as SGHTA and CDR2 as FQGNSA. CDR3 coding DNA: TGTGCCAGCAGCTTAAGTAGCGGGGCCCTCCAAGAGACCCAGTACTTC. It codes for CASSLSSGALQETQYF.

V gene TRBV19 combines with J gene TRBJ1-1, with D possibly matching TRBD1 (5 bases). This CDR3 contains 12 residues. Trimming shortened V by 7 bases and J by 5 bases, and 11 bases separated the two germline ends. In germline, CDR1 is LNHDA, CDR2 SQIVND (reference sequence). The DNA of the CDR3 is TGTGCCAGTACGTGGGGCGGTACTGAAGCTTTCTTT. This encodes CASTWGGTEAFF.

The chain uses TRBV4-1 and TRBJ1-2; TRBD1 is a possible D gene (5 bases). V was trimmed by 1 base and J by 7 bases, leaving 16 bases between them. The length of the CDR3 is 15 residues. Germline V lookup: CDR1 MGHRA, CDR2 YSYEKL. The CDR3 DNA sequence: TGCGCCAGCAGCCAAGTCGACGGGGGGATAAGTGGCTACACCTTC. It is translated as CASSQVDGGISGYTF.

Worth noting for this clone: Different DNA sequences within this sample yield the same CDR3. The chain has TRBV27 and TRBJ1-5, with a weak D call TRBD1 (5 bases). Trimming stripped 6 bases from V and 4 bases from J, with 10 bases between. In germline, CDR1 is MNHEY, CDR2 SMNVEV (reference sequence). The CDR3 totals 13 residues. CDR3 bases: TGTGCCAGCAGCCTTCGGGGGAATCAGCCCCAGCATTTT. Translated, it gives CASSLRGNQPQHF.

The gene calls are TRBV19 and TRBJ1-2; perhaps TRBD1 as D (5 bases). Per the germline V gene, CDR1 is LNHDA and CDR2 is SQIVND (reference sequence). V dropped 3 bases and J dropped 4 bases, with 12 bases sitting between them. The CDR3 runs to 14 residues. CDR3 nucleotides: TGTGCCAGTAGTATCTCCCAGGGTGTCTATGGCTACACCTTC. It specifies CASSISQGVYGYTF.

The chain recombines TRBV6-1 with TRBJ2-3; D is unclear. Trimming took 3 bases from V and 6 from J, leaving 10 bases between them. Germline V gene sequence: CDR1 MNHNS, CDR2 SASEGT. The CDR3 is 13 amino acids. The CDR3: CASSDNFLDTQYF. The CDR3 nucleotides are TGTGCCAGCAGTGACAACTTTTTGGATACGCAGTATTTT.

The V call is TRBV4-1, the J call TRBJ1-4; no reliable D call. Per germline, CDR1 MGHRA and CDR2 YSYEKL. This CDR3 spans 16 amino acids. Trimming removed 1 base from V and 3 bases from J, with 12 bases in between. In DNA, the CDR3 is TGCGCCAGCAGCCAAGTCTCCCGGCAGGCTAATGAAAAACTGTTTTTT. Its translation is CASSQVSRQANEKLFF.

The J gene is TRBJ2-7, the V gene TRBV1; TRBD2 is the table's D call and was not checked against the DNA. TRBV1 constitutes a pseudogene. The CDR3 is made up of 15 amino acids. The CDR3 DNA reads TGCACCAGCAGCCAACAAGACTCGAGCCTCTACGAGCAGTACTTC. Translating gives CTSSQQDSSLYEQYF.

The CDR3 spells CASSLAGISGNTIYF. CDR3 DNA: TGTGCCAGCAGTTTAGCGGGCATCTCTGGAAACACCATATATTTT. This chain links TRBV28 with TRBJ1-3; D gene ambiguous. The length of the CDR3 is 15 residues. The V end was cut by 2 bases, the J end by 0 bases, with 8 bases between. Germline CDR1 is MDHEN and CDR2 is SYDVKM.

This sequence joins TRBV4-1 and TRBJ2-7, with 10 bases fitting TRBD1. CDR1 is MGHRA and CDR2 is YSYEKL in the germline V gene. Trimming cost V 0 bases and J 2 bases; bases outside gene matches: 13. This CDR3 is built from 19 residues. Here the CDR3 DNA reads TGCGCCAGCAGCCAAGAACCCGGGACAGGGGCCATGCTACCCTACGAGCAGTACTTC. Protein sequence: CASSQEPGTGAMLPYEQYF.

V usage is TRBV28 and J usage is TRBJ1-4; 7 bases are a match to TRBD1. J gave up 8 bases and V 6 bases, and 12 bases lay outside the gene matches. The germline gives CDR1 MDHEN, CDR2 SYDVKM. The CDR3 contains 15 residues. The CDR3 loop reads CASRGTGASGEKLFF. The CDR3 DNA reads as TGTGCCAGCAGGGGAACAGGGGCAAGTGGAGAAAAACTGTTTTTT.

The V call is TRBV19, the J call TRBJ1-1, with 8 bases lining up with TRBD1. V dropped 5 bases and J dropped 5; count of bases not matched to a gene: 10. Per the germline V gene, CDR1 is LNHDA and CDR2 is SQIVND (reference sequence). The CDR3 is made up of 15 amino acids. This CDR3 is CASSGRDRRWTEAFF. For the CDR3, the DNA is TGTGCCAGTAGTGGTCGGGACAGGAGATGGACTGAAGCTTTCTTT. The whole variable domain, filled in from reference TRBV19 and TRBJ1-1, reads DGGITQSPKYLFRKEGQNVTLSCEQNLNHDAMYWYRQDPGQGLRLIYYSQIVNDFQKGDIAEGYSVSREKKESFPLTVTSAQKNPTAFYLCASSGRDRRWTEAFFGQGTRLTVV.

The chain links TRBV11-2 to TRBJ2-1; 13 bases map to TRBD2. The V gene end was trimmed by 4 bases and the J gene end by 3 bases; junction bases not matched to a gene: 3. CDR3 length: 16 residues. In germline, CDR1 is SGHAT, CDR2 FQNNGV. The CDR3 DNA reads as TGTGCCAGCAGCTCCGGACTAGCGGGAGTCTACAATGAGCAGTTCTTC. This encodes CASSSGLAGVYNEQFF.

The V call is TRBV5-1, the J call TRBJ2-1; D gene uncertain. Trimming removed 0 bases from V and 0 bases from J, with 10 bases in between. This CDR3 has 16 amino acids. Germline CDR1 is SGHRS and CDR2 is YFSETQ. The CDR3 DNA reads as TGCGCCAGCAGCTTGGGTGGCTTCGACTCCTACAATGAGCAGTTCTTC. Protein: CASSLGGFDSYNEQFF.

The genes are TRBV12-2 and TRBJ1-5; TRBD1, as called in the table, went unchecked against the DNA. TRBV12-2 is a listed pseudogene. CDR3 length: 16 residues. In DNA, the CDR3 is TGTGCAAGTCGCTCAAAACAGGGGGTAGGCAATCAGCCCCAGCATTTT. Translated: CASRSKQGVGNQPQHF.

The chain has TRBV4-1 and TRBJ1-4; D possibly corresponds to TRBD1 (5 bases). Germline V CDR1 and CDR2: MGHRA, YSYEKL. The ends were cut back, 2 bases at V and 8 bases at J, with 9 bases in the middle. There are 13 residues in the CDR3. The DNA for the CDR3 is TGCGCCAGCAGCCAAACCCGGGGGGAAAAACTGTTTTTT. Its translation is CASSQTRGEKLFF.

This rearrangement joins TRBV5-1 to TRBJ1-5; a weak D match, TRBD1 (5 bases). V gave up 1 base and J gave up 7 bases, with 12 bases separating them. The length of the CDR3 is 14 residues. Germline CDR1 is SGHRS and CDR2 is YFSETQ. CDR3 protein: CASSLSGRGQPQHF. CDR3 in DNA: TGCGCCAGCAGCTTGTCAGGGAGGGGCCAGCCCCAGCATTTT. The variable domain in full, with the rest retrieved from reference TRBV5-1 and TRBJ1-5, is KAGVTQTPRYLIKTRGQQVTLSCSPISGHRSVSWYQQTPGQGLQFLFEYFSETQRNKGNFPGRFSGRQFSNSRSEMNVSTLELGDSALYLCASSLSGRGQPQHFGDGTRLSIL.

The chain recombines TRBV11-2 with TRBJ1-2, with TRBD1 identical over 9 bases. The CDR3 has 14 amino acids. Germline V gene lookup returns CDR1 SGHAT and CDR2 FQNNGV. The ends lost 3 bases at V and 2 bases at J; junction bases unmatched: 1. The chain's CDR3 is CASSFDRGNYGYTF. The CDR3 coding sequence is TGTGCCAGCAGCTTCGACAGGGGGAACTATGGCTACACCTTC.

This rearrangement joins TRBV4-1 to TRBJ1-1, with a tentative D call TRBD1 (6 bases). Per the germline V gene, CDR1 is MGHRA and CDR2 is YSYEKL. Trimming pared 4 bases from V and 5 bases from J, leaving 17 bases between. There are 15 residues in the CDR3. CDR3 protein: CASSLLAGVGTEAFF. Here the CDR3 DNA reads TGCGCCAGCAGCCTGCTTGCAGGGGTTGGGACTGAAGCTTTCTTT.

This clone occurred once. The CDR3 sequence is CASSSRRAGGTYEQYF. The CDR3, as DNA: TGTGCCAGCAGTTCTAGACGGGCCGGGGGTACGTACGAGCAGTACTTC. The genes are TRBV6-5 and TRBJ2-7, with D possibly matching TRBD2 (6 bases). This CDR3 contains 16 residues. V was shortened by 4 bases and J by 4 bases, with 20 bases between the two germline ends. Germline-derived CDR1 and CDR2 are MNHEY and SVGAGI.

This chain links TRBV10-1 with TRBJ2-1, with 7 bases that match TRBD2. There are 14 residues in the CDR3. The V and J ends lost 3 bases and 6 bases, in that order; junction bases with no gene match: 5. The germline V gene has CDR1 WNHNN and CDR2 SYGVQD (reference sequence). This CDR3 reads CASSDGGRSNEQFF. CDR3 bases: TGCGCCAGCAGTGACGGCGGGAGATCCAATGAGCAGTTCTTC.

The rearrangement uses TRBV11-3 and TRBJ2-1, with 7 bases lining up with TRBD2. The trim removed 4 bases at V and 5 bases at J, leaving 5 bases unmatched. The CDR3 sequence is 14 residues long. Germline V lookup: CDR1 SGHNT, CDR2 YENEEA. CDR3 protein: CASSYGGGNNEQFF. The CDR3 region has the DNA TGTGCCAGCAGCTACGGCGGGGGAAACAATGAGCAGTTCTTC.

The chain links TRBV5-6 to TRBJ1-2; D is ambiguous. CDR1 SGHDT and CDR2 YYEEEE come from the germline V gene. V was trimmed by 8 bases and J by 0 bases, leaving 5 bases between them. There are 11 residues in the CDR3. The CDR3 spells CASISNYGYTF. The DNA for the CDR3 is TGTGCCAGTATATCTAACTATGGCTACACCTTC.

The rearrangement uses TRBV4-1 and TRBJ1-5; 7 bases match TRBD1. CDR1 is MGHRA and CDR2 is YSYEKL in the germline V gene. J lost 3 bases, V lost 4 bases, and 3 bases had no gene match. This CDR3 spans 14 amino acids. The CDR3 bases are TGCGCCAGCAGCCCGGGACAGTCCAATCAGCCCCAGCATTTT. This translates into CASSPGQSNQPQHF.